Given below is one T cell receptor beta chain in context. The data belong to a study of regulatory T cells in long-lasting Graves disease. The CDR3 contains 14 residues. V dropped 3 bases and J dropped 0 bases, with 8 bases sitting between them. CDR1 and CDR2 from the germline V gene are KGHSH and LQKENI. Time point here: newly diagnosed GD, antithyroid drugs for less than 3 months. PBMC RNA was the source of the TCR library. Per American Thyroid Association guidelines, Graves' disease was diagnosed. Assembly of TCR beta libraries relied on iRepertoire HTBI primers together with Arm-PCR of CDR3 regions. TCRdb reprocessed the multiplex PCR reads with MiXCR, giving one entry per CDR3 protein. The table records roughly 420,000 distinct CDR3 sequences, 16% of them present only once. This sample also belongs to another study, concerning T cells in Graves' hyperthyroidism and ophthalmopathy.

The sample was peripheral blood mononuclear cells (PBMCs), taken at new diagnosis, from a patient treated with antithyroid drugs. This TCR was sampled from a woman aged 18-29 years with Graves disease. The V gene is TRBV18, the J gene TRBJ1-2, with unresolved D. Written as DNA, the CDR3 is TGTGCCAGCTCACCTAACCCGTCTAACTATGGCTACACCTTC. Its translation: CASSPNPSNYGYTF.